One and the same sample provided the 28 T cell receptor beta chains below, sequenced in a study of blood T cell repertoires in COVID-19. Profiled with immunoSEQ multiplex PCR; TCRdb holds only in-frame clones, not every one. The sample has some 50,000 clones; more than 70% are singletons. Sequenced input: peripheral blood. The receptor source for this set is a human donor in a cohort sampled during active COVID-19.

In nucleotides, the CDR3 is TGTGCCAGCAGGGATAGCGGGGAGGGCTGGGATACGCAGTATTTT. Amino acid sequence: CASRDSGEGWDTQYF. The chain uses TRBV7-2 and TRBJ2-3, with 8 bases aligning to TRBD2. The germline CDR1 and CDR2 sequences are SGHTA and FQGNSA. The J segment lost 6 bases and the V segment lost 6 bases, leaving 11 bases of the junction unmatched. This CDR3 is 15 amino acids long.

The genes are TRBV10-3 and TRBJ2-7; D gene unclear. Per germline, CDR1 ENHRY and CDR2 SYGVKD. The V end was cut by 6 bases, the J end by 0 bases, with 12 bases between. The CDR3 is made up of 14 amino acids. The CDR3 region is CAISPGPSSYEQYF. CDR3 nucleotide sequence: TGTGCCATCAGCCCTGGCCCCTCCTCCTACGAGCAGTACTTC.

The chain has TRBV5-8 and TRBJ2-1; weak D call: TRBD2 (5 bases). The V end lost 4 bases, the J end lost 0 bases, and 11 bases lay between the germline ends. Germline V gives CDR1 SGHTS, CDR2 YDEGEE. The CDR3 is made up of 15 amino acids. CDR3 nucleotides: TGTGCCAGCAGCATCGACTATAGCTCCTACAATGAGCAGTTCTTC. It codes for CASSIDYSSYNEQFF.

This clone was found a few times. This chain links TRBV4-1 with TRBJ2-1, with TRBD2 matching over 10 bases. Germline CDR1 is MGHRA and CDR2 is YSYEKL. The CDR3 covers 19 residues. Trimming cost V 0 bases and J 3 bases; bases outside gene matches: 11. CDR3 DNA sequence: TGCGCCAGCAGCCAAGATCGGGCAAATCTAGCGGGAGACTACAATGAGCAGTTCTTC. Protein: CASSQDRANLAGDYNEQFF.

This clone has more than one count but fewer than ten. The V gene is TRBV5-1, the J gene TRBJ2-3, with TRBD2 as a possible D gene (6 bases). The CDR3 is 15 residues long. V dropped 3 bases and J dropped 0 bases, with 11 bases sitting between them. Germline CDR1 and CDR2: SGHRS and YFSETQ. DNA for the CDR3: TGCGCCAGCAGCTCCATAGCGGCCAGCACAGATACGCAGTATTTT. It is translated as CASSSIAASTDTQYF.

This rearrangement joins TRBV16 to TRBJ1-2; 7 positions agree with TRBD1. V was clipped by 4 bases and J by 6 bases; unmatched bases: 11. The length of the CDR3 is 15 residues. Germline CDR1 is KGHSY and CDR2 is FQNENV. The CDR3 bases are TGTGCCAGCAGCCGCACCACAGGGGACCAGCATGGCTACACCTTC. Its protein is CASSRTTGDQHGYTF. Filled out from reference TRBV16 and TRBJ1-2, the complete variable domain reads GEEVAQTPKHLVRGEGQKAKLYCAPIKGHSYVFWYQQVLKNEFKFLISFQNENVFDETGMPKERFSAKCLPNSPCSLEIQATKLEDSAVYFCASSRTTGDQHGYTFGSGTRLTVV.

This clone was seen only once. The chain uses TRBV6-1 and TRBJ1-3; TRBD1 agrees at 7 bases. Germline V lookup: CDR1 MNHNS, CDR2 SASEGT. V dropped 3 bases and J dropped 0; count of bases not matched to a gene: 2. The CDR3 loop spans 15 amino acids. The CDR3, as DNA: TGTGCCAGCAGTGATGGACAGGACTCTGGAAACACCATATATTTT. Amino acid sequence: CASSDGQDSGNTIYF.

This CDR3 reads CASSWREGLYNEQFF. CDR3 coding DNA: TGTGCCAGCAGTTGGAGGGAGGGCCTTTACAATGAGCAGTTCTTC. The chain recombines TRBV27 with TRBJ2-1, with 7 bases that match TRBD2. CDR3 size: 15 residues. Germline loops: CDR1 MNHEY, CDR2 SMNVEV (reference sequence). The V and J ends lost 4 bases and 4 bases, in that order; junction bases with no gene match: 7.

The chain carries TRBV21-1 and TRBJ2-5; no DNA check was done on the table's D call, TRBD1. TRBV21-1 is flagged as a pseudogene. This CDR3 contains 15 residues. CDR3 amino acids: CASSKVGQGGETQYF. Here the CDR3 DNA reads TGTGCCAGCAGCAAAGTAGGGCAGGGTGGAGAGACCCAGTACTTC.

This clone was detected only a few times. This chain uses TRBV29-1 with TRBJ2-7, with D possibly matching TRBD2 (7 bases). The CDR3 contains 13 residues. V lost 0 bases and J lost 4, with 10 bases in between. In germline, CDR1 is SQVTM, CDR2 ANQGSEA. The CDR3 coding sequence is TGCAGCGTTGAAGACAGGGGAGGGTACGAGCAGTACTTC. Translating it yields CSVEDRGGYEQYF.

The chain combines TRBV5-6 with TRBJ2-7; 7 nucleotides match TRBD1. Germline V gives CDR1 SGHDT, CDR2 YYEEEE. The CDR3 runs to 16 residues. J lost 3 bases, V lost 0 bases, and 9 bases had no gene match. This CDR3 reads CASSLDFRDSLYEQYF. CDR3 sequence (DNA): TGTGCCAGCAGCTTGGACTTCCGGGACAGCCTCTACGAGCAGTACTTC.

The rearrangement links TRBV13 to TRBJ2-7, with 9 positions matching TRBD1. V lost 4 bases to trimming and J lost 7 bases; unmatched junction nucleotides: 11. Germline V gene sequence: CDR1 PRHDT, CDR2 FYEKMQ (reference sequence). This CDR3 is 15 amino acids long. In DNA, the CDR3 is TGTGCCAGCAGCTCGTGGGGGACAGGGCTTGGGGAGCAGTACTTC. Its protein product is CASSSWGTGLGEQYF.

The rearrangement links TRBV27 to TRBJ1-2; D possibly corresponds to TRBD1 (6 bases). The CDR3 length is 15 residues. V was trimmed by 0 bases and J by 3 bases, leaving 11 bases between them. The V gene's germline CDR1 is MNHEY and CDR2 SMNVEV (reference sequence). The chain's CDR3 is CASSLSGGLHYGYTF. The DNA for the CDR3 is TGTGCCAGCAGTTTATCGGGGGGGCTCCACTATGGCTACACCTTC.

This sequence joins TRBV12-2 and TRBJ2-2; the table calls TRBD2, which could not be checked here. TRBV12-2 is termed a pseudogene. The CDR3 spans 17 residues. CDR3 region: CASRLAIAGGDTGELFF. DNA for the CDR3: TGTGCAAGTCGCTTAGCCATAGCGGGAGGGGACACCGGGGAGCTGTTTTTT.

The CDR3 is CASSTRRAGNTEAFF. The CDR3, as DNA: TGTGCCAGCAGCACACGGAGGGCCGGGAACACTGAAGCTTTCTTT. The chain links TRBV6-5 to TRBJ1-1, with no clear D. The CDR3 is 15 residues long. The germline V and J ends were trimmed by 6 bases and 1 base, with 15 bases remaining between them. The germline V gene encodes CDR1 MNHEY and CDR2 SVGAGI.

The chain couples TRBV10-3 to TRBJ2-5; 8 bases align to TRBD1. CDR1 ENHRY and CDR2 SYGVKD come from the germline V gene. The junction had 5 bases not matched to a gene; V was cut back by 9 bases and J by 2 bases. The CDR3 covers 13 residues. The CDR3 nucleotides read TGTGCCATAAGACAGGGGTTGCAAGAGACCCAGTACTTC. This encodes CAIRQGLQETQYF.

The chain has TRBV12-3 or TRBV12-4 and TRBJ1-2, with a tentative D call TRBD1 (5 bases). V dropped 1 base and J dropped 4 bases, with 7 bases sitting between them. The CDR3 length is 13 residues. CDR3 protein: CASSLGDSYGYTF. The DNA for the CDR3 is TGTGCCAGCAGTTTAGGAGACAGCTATGGCTACACCTTC.

The chain uses TRBV6-4 and TRBJ2-3; 7 bases map to TRBD2. Germline CDR1 is MRHNA and CDR2 is SNTAGT. The CDR3 is made up of 15 amino acids. The V gene end was trimmed by 0 bases and the J gene end by 4 bases; junction bases not matched to a gene: 4. CDR3 nucleotides: TGTGCCAGCAGTGACTCCGCAGGGAGGGCAGATACGCAGTATTTT. Its protein product is CASSDSAGRADTQYF.

The rearrangement joins TRBV28 to TRBJ1-5; weak D call: TRBD1 (6 bases). CDR3 length equals 15 residues. The germline gives CDR1 MDHEN, CDR2 SYDVKM. Trimming shortened V by 3 bases and J by 4 bases, and 13 bases separated the two germline ends. This chain's CDR3 is CASSFWGRVNQPQHF. The CDR3, as DNA: TGTGCCAGCAGTTTTTGGGGGCGTGTAAATCAGCCCCAGCATTTT.

The gene calls are TRBV5-4 and TRBJ1-4; D is unresolved. This CDR3 spans 12 amino acids. V was clipped by 5 bases and J by 7 bases, with 9 bases between them. CDR1 SGHNT and CDR2 YYREEE come from the germline V gene (reference sequence). CDR3 nucleotides: TGTGCCAGCAGTTCCTCCCGTGAAAAACTGTTTTTT. Protein sequence: CASSSSREKLFF. The full variable domain, rest sourced from reference TRBV5-4 and TRBJ1-4, is ETGVTQSPTHLIKTRGQQVTLRCSSQSGHNTVSWYQQALGQGPQFIFQYYREEENGRGNFPPRFSGLQFPNYSSELNVNALELDDSALYLCASSSSREKLFFGSGTQLSVL.

The chain uses TRBV3-1 (or the pseudogene TRBV3-2) and TRBJ1-4; 8 nucleotides line up with TRBD1. The CDR3 has 14 residues. After removal of 6 bases from V and 3 bases from J, the junction contained 3 bases not matched to a gene. Germline V gives CDR1 LGHDT, CDR2 YNNKEL (reference sequence). The CDR3 sequence: CASRTGEANEKLFF. Here the CDR3 DNA reads TGTGCCAGCAGGACAGGGGAGGCTAATGAAAAACTGTTTTTT.

The rearrangement joins TRBV5-6 to TRBJ1-6; tentative D call: TRBD1 (6 bases). From germline, CDR1 is SGHDT and CDR2 YYEEEE. V gave up 4 bases and J gave up 0 bases, with 14 bases separating them. This CDR3 spans 17 amino acids. The CDR3 is CASSPGQLSSYNSPLHF. The CDR3 DNA is TGTGCCAGCAGCCCAGGACAGCTGAGCTCCTATAATTCACCCCTCCACTTT.

The V call is TRBV2, the J call TRBJ1-1, with a possible D match to TRBD1 (6 bases). CDR3 length equals 16 residues. CDR1 and CDR2 from the germline V gene are SNHLY and FYNNEI. Between the trimmed V and J ends, which lost 7 bases and 0 bases, there was a span of 18 bases. DNA for the CDR3: TGTGCCAGCAACCGAGACGCAGGGGCCTTGAACACTGAAGCTTTCTTT. It encodes CASNRDAGALNTEAFF.

The V gene is TRBV14, the J gene TRBJ1-1, with D uncertain. V lost 0 bases, J lost 10 bases, and 9 bases lay in between. The CDR3 consists of 12 residues. Germline assignment: CDR1 SGHDN and CDR2 FVKESK. In DNA form, the CDR3 reads TGTGCCAGCAGCCAAGAACCAGGTAGAGCTTTCTTT. This sequence encodes CASSQEPGRAFF.

The genes are TRBV6-5 and TRBJ2-7; 7 bases line up with TRBD1. From germline, CDR1 is MNHEY and CDR2 SVGAGI. This CDR3 has 13 amino acids. V trimming: 6 bases; J trimming: 2 bases; junction bases outside the gene matches: 4. CDR3 loop: CASSRDRAYEQYF. The CDR3 bases are TGTGCCAGCAGCCGGGACAGAGCCTACGAGCAGTACTTC.

The rearrangement links TRBV6-5 to TRBJ2-7; possibly TRBD2 for D (6 bases). Per the germline V gene, CDR1 is MNHEY and CDR2 is SVGAGI. V was trimmed by 7 bases and J by 3 bases, leaving 16 bases between them. This CDR3 has 14 amino acids. The CDR3 region is CASTAGLSFYEQYF. Here the CDR3 DNA reads TGTGCCAGCACCGCGGGACTTTCCTTCTACGAGCAGTACTTC.

This sequence joins TRBV2 and TRBJ2-1; D is unresolved. The CDR3 consists of 12 residues. Trimming took 5 bases from V and 4 from J, leaving 6 bases between them. Germline CDR1 SNHLY, CDR2 FYNNEI. In DNA, the CDR3 is TGTGCCAGCAGTATCTTTTACAATGAGCAGTTCTTC. Its translation is CASSIFYNEQFF.

The chain is built from TRBV27 and TRBJ2-2, with 7 positions matching TRBD2. The germline CDR1 and CDR2 sequences are MNHEY and SMNVEV (reference sequence). The CDR3 is made up of 13 amino acids. Trimming took 11 bases from V and 6 from J; bases not matched to a gene: 9. CDR3 sequence: CASRVSGAGELFF. The DNA for the CDR3 is TGTGCCTCAAGGGTGAGCGGGGCCGGGGAGCTGTTTTTT.